The present entry profiles one T cell receptor beta chain with its context. In the authors' methods: From reference gene primer amplification, estimates of nucleated cell counts were derived. Sequencing was performed with immunoSEQ multiplex PCR; in TCRdb, only in-frame clones are kept and a portion is missing. V and J calls and clone size are those listed in that table; D and trimming were worked out from the DNA. This table has 310,000 or so clones, 70% to 90% appearing once. The sample comes from a study of blood T cell repertoires in COVID-19. Study summary: The United States, Italy and Spain provided the acute and convalescent COVID-19 samples. Sources were T cells, B-cell-depleted T cells, or PBMCs; the material itself was cDNA or gDNA.

Trimming removed 5 bases from V and 5 bases from J; junction bases left unmatched: 15. Germline loops: CDR1 SGHAT, CDR2 FQNNGV. CDR3 length equals 18 residues. Sequences were obtained from peripheral blood. The chain couples TRBV11-2 to TRBJ2-5; 12 positions agree with TRBD2. This clonotype was sampled from a man between 65 and 85 years old with acute or convalescent COVID-19. The CDR3 region has the DNA TGTGCCAGCAGCCCCGGAAGGGCTAGCGGGAGGGCCGGGGAGACCCAGTACTTC. Translated: CASSPGRASGRAGETQYF.